Shown below are 20 T cell receptor beta chains from a single sample sequenced in a study of tumor-infiltrating lymphocytes in primary liver carcinoma. Total RNA (roughly 0.45 ug) served as template for TCR beta cDNA synthesis primed by a constant-region primer. Each TCR beta library was derived from three nested multiplex PCR rounds that employed slightly modified ARM-PCR. Both of the initial two PCR rounds ran for about 9 cycles and employed TRBV1-TRBV30 forward primers alongside a C-beta reverse primer. TCRdb reanalysed the multiplex PCR reads using MiXCR and keeps one entry per CDR3 protein. The sample holds 40,000 to 60,000 distinct CDR3 sequences; 70% to 85% are singletons and the top ten take approximately 31%. Unsorted bulk tissue (roughly 19-31 mg) underwent RNA and DNA co-extraction. Sequencing was done on a sample of liver tumor tissue from sampling region 5. Subset reported: tumor region T5, tumor centre. These TCRs come from a middle-aged man with primary liver carcinoma and hepatitis B virus infection.

About this clonotype itself: The junction shows a germline mismatch at one end, possibly a read error. The chain joins TRBV4-1 to TRBJ2-5; D may be TRBD1 (5 bases). Germline V lookup: CDR1 MGHRA, CDR2 YSYEKL. The CDR3 totals 14 residues. The CDR3 here is CASSQDPSAGARCF. The CDR3 DNA is TGCGCCAGCAGCCAAGACCCTTCAGCTGGGGCCCGGTGCTTC.

This clonotype has a single count. An end of the junction does not agree with germline; a read error may underlie this. The CDR3 DNA sequence: TGTGCCAGCAGCCAAAGAGGACAGGGTTCCTACTACGAGCAGTACTTC. Translating it yields CASSQRGQGSYYEQYF. The rearrangement links TRBV4-1 to TRBJ2-7; TRBD1 matches at 8 bases. The CDR3 has 16 residues. Per the germline V gene, CDR1 is MGHRA and CDR2 is YSYEKL.

With regard to this clonotype: One end of the junction fails to match germline, which may point to a read error. This rearrangement joins TRBV5-6 to TRBJ1-1; D may be TRBD1 (5 bases). Per the germline V gene, CDR1 is SGHDT and CDR2 is YYEEEE. The CDR3 spans 15 residues. The CDR3 spells CASSGRDGMNTEASF. CDR3 nucleotides: TGTGCCAGTAGCGGAAGGGACGGAATGAACACTGAAGCTTCCTTT.

As to this clonotype: Its ends do not fully match the called genes, so a read error is possible. J is TRBJ1-5 and V is TRBV5-6; 9 bases are shared with TRBD1. Germline loops: CDR1 SGHDT, CDR2 YYEEEE. The CDR3 covers 16 residues. The CDR3 nucleotides are TGTGCCGGCAGCCACTCTGGGACAGGGACGGATCAGCCCCAGCATTTT. It codes for CAGSHSGTGTDQPQHF.

This clonotype is a singleton in its sample. Possible read error: a much larger clone is one base away. V gene TRBV28 combines with J gene TRBJ2-7; D call uncertain. Germline V gives CDR1 MDHEN, CDR2 SYDVKM. The CDR3 sequence is 14 residues long. The CDR3 loop reads CASSSVMTLYELYF. The CDR3 DNA sequence: TGTGCCAGCAGCTCGGTAATGACCCTCTACGAGCTGTACTTC.

In the case of this clonotype: In this CDR3 the conserved last residue, phenylalanine or tryptophan, is missing, so a read error is likely. The limits of the CDR3 on the DNA are not certain, so only TCRdb's listed CDR3 is given. The chain has TRBV6-2 or TRBV6-3 and TRBJ2-7; TRBD1 reflects the table's D call only, with no check against the DNA. The CDR3 length equals 14 residues, ends included. In germline, CDR1 is MNHEY, CDR2 SVGEGT. This chain's CDR3 is CASSSGQSSYEQHL.

With respect to this clonotype: Lacking the conserved final phenylalanine or tryptophan, this CDR3 likely reflects a read error. No DNA is shown, since the ends of the CDR3 on it are uncertain; the CDR3 is the one TCRdb lists. The chain uses TRBV12-3 or TRBV12-4 and TRBJ2-7; the listed D gene, TRBD2, was not tested against the DNA. With termini counted, the CDR3 has 12 amino acids. This CDR3 is CASSGLAWEQRL.

As for this clonotype: The CDR3 end shows no conserved phenylalanine or tryptophan, and so a read error is likely. The chain couples TRBV29-1 to TRBJ1-2; 8 bases agree with TRBD1. This CDR3 is 14 amino acids long. V was clipped by 3 bases and J by 7 bases; unmatched bases: 10. CDR1 SQVTM and CDR2 ANQGSEA come from the germline V gene. The CDR3 nucleotides read TGCAGCGTTGACCGGACAGGGCTTGATGGTGGCTACACCCTC. Its protein is CSVDRTGLDGGYTL.

A note on this clonotype: One end of the junction does not line up with germline, which may come from a read error. This rearrangement joins TRBV4-2 to TRBJ2-5; D remains ambiguous. There are 14 residues in the CDR3. The germline gives CDR1 LGHNA, CDR2 YNFKEQ. The CDR3 sequence: CANSPTADQETQYF. The CDR3 DNA sequence: TGTGCCAACAGCCCGACGGCGGACCAAGAGACCCAGTACTTC.

Remarks on this clonotype: The junction departs from germline at one end; a sequencing error may be responsible. The chain recombines TRBV4-2 with TRBJ2-3, with TRBD2 as a possible D gene (9 bases). Germline lookup yields CDR1 LGHNA and CDR2 YNFKEQ. The CDR3 spans 17 residues. The CDR3 DNA is TGTGCCAGCAATCCGGGACCAGCGGGAGGTGGGACAGGTACGCAGTATTTT. Translation: CASNPGPAGGGTGTQYF.

This clonotype was recorded at least ten times. The rearrangement links TRBV5-1 to TRBJ2-7, with D perhaps TRBD2 (6 bases). V was pared by 5 bases and J by 0 bases, with 9 bases between. Germline loops: CDR1 SGHRS, CDR2 YFSETQ. The CDR3 is 13 amino acids. The CDR3 bases are TGCGCCAGCAGGGAGGGGAGCTCCTACGAGCAGTACTTC. Translated, it gives CASREGSSYEQYF.

This clonotype has at least ten counts. The J gene is TRBJ2-6, the V gene TRBV10-3, with no clear D. The CDR3 runs 15 residues. Germline CDR1 reads ENHRY; CDR2 reads SYGVKD. V was trimmed by 3 bases and J by 2 bases, leaving 8 bases between them. The CDR3 DNA follows: TGTGCCATCAGTGAAAGTTCTACTGGGGCCAACGTCCTGACTTTC. Translated: CAISESSTGANVLTF.

About this clonotype: A single base separates this from a much larger clone, so it may be a read error. V and J are TRBV4-2 and TRBJ2-1; 8 bases line up with TRBD2. There are 16 residues in the CDR3. Germline CDR1 and CDR2: LGHNA and YNFKEQ. CDR3 loop: CASSQEGLAGYSEQFF. CDR3 coding DNA: TGTGCCAGCAGCCAAGAGGGGCTAGCGGGCTACAGTGAGCAGTTCTTC.

J is TRBJ1-6 and V is TRBV18, with D maybe TRBD1 (5 bases). The CDR3 sequence is 14 residues long. Germline assignment: CDR1 KGHSH and CDR2 LQKENI. Trimming removed 0 bases at V and 18 bases at J, with 18 bases between. The CDR3 is CASSPPGRRNTPHF. Written as DNA, the CDR3 is TGTGCCAGCTCACCACCGGGACGGCGAAACACCCCCCACTTT.

Notes on this clonotype: A much more abundant neighbour one base away suggests this may be a read error. V is TRBV5-1 and J is TRBJ2-7, with D unresolved. Germline V lookup: CDR1 SGHRS, CDR2 YFSETQ. This CDR3 is built from 12 residues. CDR3 sequence reads: CTSSFRSPQQYF. CDR3 nucleotides: TGCACCAGCAGCTTTCGATCCCCCCAGCAGTACTTC.

The table lists this clonotype with many counts. This sequence joins TRBV4-2 and TRBJ2-1; D uncertain. The V gene lost 0 bases and the J gene lost 5 bases, with 17 bases spanning the gap. Looked up from germline, CDR1 is LGHNA and CDR2 is YNFKEQ. This CDR3 is built from 17 residues. The CDR3 loop is CASSQDIVPSLNNEQFF. In DNA, the CDR3 is TGTGCCAGCAGCCAAGATATTGTCCCCTCCCTAAACAATGAGCAGTTCTTC.

Details on this clonotype: A single base separates this from a much larger clone, so it may be a read error. The chain is built from TRBV21-1 and TRBJ2-1; whether TRBD1, the table's D call, matches the DNA was not checked. TRBV21-1 is tagged as a pseudogene. The CDR3 length is 13 residues. In DNA form, the CDR3 reads TGTGCCAGCAGACAGGGGGCCGCCAATGAGCAGCTCTTC. This codes for CASRQGAANEQLF.

About this clonotype itself: The junction shows a germline mismatch at one end, possibly a read error. The V gene is TRBV7-2, the J gene TRBJ2-7, with D hard to call. Germline V CDR1 and CDR2: SGHTA, FQGNSA. This CDR3 has 15 residues. The CDR3 loop is CASILGQQLSYERYF. CDR3 sequence (DNA): TGTGCCAGCATCTTGGGCCAGCAGCTCTCCTACGAGCGGTACTTC.

On this clonotype: As the CDR3 is not closed by the conserved phenylalanine or tryptophan, this likely results from a read error. V usage is TRBV4-1 and J usage is TRBJ2-2; 9 bases align to TRBD1. Germline CDR1 reads MGHRA; CDR2 reads YSYEKL. The CDR3 totals 15 residues. The ends lost 6 bases at V and 8 bases at J; junction bases unmatched: 10. As DNA, the CDR3 is TGCGCCAGCAGTCGGGACAGGGTATTCACTGGGGAGCTGTTTTAT. Amino acid sequence: CASSRDRVFTGELFY.

Points on this clonotype: Its ends do not fully match the called genes, so a read error is possible. This chain links TRBV29-1 with TRBJ2-2, with TRBD2 matching 7 bases. CDR1 SQVTM and CDR2 ANQGSEA come from the germline V gene. This CDR3 has 15 amino acids. The CDR3, as DNA: TGCAACGTTGAAGACGCCGCGGGAGCCCATGGGGAGCTGTTTTTT. Translated: CNVEDAAGAHGELFF.